This T cell receptor beta chain is drawn from a study of control samples from healthy donors and cancer patients. This clone came up a few times. Trimming took 4 bases from V and 4 from J; bases not matched to a gene: 9. The CDR3 extends over 16 amino acids. The germline gives CDR1 SGDLS, CDR2 YYNGEE. The table came from immunoSEQ multiplex PCR; TCRdb's copy has only in-frame clones and leaves some out. The table lists 100,000 to 150,000 clones, roughly 90% of them singletons, with 6.5% to 9.5% in the top ten. The J gene is TRBJ2-3, the V gene TRBV9, with TRBD2 matching over 10 bases. Sequencing was carried out using PBMCs. The source is a man aged 45 to 65 with head and neck cancer. CDR3 nucleotides: TGTGCCAGCAGCCCCCTCGGGACTAGCGCCGCAGATACGCAGTATTTT. This gives the protein CASSPLGTSAADTQYF.